Described below is a single T cell receptor beta chain sequence and its context. This record comes from a study of blood T cell repertoires in COVID-19. At the level of the study: Acute-phase and convalescent COVID-19 samples originated in the United States, Italy and Spain. T cells, B-cell-depleted T cells, or PBMCs provided the cDNA or gDNA that served as material.

Trimming removed 0 bases from V and 2 bases from J, with 28 bases in between. The germline CDR1 and CDR2 sequences are LGHNA and YNFKEQ. The CDR3 has 21 residues. Per the original data handling: Nucleated cell counts were estimated from reference gene primer amplification. Profiling relied on immunoSEQ multiplex PCR, and the TCRdb table lists in-frame clones only, not all of them. From that table come the V and J calls and clone size; the DNA was used to work out D and trimming. The table lists about 15,000 clones, about 79% of them singletons. Sequences were obtained from peripheral blood. This chain uses TRBV4-2 with TRBJ1-1, with D hard to call. This clonotype was sampled from a woman aged 50 to 65 with active or convalescent COVID-19. The CDR3 DNA follows: TGTGCCAGCAGCCAAGATGGGTATCCGGGTCACCTCCGACTTAATAACACTGAAGCTTTCTTT. This encodes CASSQDGYPGHLRLNNTEAFF.